What follows are 30 T cell receptor beta chains derived from one specimen sequenced in a study of T cells in localized non-small cell lung cancer (dated by TCRdb to about 2020). The library was made by the immunoSEQ multiplex PCR assay. What TCRdb holds here is the immuneACCESS table cut down to in-frame rearrangements. Part of the clones is not present; checked against another copy, under half of the missing clones reflect an unresolved V gene, and the others are unexplained. The sample includes some 1,000 clones, with about 20% observed a single time. The biggest ten clones account for around a fifth of the sample. The material sequenced was normal lung tissue next to the tumor, taken before any cancer treatment. The receptors originated from a male donor aged 60 or over with stage I lung adenocarcinoma.

V and J are TRBV5-1 and TRBJ1-4; D remains ambiguous. The CDR3 totals 14 residues. Deletions cut 4 bases from V and 7 bases from J, with 14 bases between. The V gene's germline CDR1 is SGHRS and CDR2 YFSETQ. The CDR3: CASSLGWVREKLFF. The CDR3, as DNA: TGCGCCAGCAGCCTAGGCTGGGTACGTGAAAAACTGTTTTTT.

The chain is built from TRBV28 and TRBJ1-5, with TRBD1 as a possible D gene (5 bases). The CDR3 is 15 amino acids. Germline-derived CDR1 and CDR2 are MDHEN and SYDVKM. The V gene lost 7 bases and the J gene lost 4 bases, with 17 bases spanning the gap. CDR3 amino acids: CASTWGTIGNQPQHF. CDR3 bases: TGTGCCAGCACCTGGGGGACCATTGGTAATCAGCCCCAGCATTTT.

The gene calls are TRBV19 and TRBJ2-2, with a weak D call TRBD1 (6 bases). The germline V and J ends were trimmed by 1 base and 2 bases, with 17 bases remaining between them. This CDR3 region has 18 residues. From germline, CDR1 is LNHDA and CDR2 SQIVND (reference sequence). This CDR3 reads CASSIGVEGTPNTGELFF. CDR3 DNA sequence: TGTGCCAGTAGTATAGGGGTAGAGGGGACACCAAACACCGGGGAGCTGTTTTTT.

The V and J genes are TRBV19 and TRBJ2-3, with TRBD2 identical over 7 bases. The ends lost 6 bases at V and 2 bases at J; junction bases unmatched: 8. The CDR3 loop spans 15 amino acids. Germline CDR1 LNHDA, CDR2 SQIVND (reference sequence). CDR3 sequence reads: CASRDRTSNTDTQYF. DNA for the CDR3: TGTGCCAGTAGAGACCGGACTAGTAACACAGATACGCAGTATTTT.

This clone qualifies as large. The DNA of the CDR3 is TGTGCCAGCAGTTTACTCCGGGACAGATCTTTATCTAACTATGGCTACACCTTC. It specifies CASSLLRDRSLSNYGYTF. J is TRBJ1-2 and V is TRBV28, with 7 positions matching TRBD1. The CDR3 runs to 18 residues. Per the germline V gene, CDR1 is MDHEN and CDR2 is SYDVKM. V trimming: 2 bases; J trimming: 0 bases; junction bases outside the gene matches: 12.

This rearrangement joins TRBV6-8 to TRBJ1-5; no reliable D call. From germline, CDR1 is MNHGY and CDR2 SAAAGT. V was clipped by 6 bases and J by 1 base, with 16 bases between them. This CDR3 comprises 16 residues. The CDR3 DNA reads as TGTGCCAGCAGCCCGCTCGGCCTTACAAGCAATCAGCCCCAGCATTTT. It yields the protein CASSPLGLTSNQPQHF.

In its sample, this clone was seen a few times. This chain joins TRBV6-8 and TRBJ2-3, with 10 bases that match TRBD2. V shed 6 bases, J shed 9 bases, and the junction held 15 bases outside the gene matches. This CDR3 region has 16 residues. The germline V gene encodes CDR1 MNHGY and CDR2 SAAAGT. Here the CDR3 reads CASRAVGSGGLQTQYF. The CDR3 DNA sequence: TGTGCCAGCAGGGCCGTTGGTAGCGGGGGGCTTCAAACGCAGTATTTT.

CDR3 nucleotide sequence: TGTGCCAGCAGCTCAGGACTAGCCACCGGGGAGCTGTTTTTT. Its protein product is CASSSGLATGELFF. V is TRBV11-3 and J is TRBJ2-2; 8 nucleotides align to TRBD2. Germline V gene lookup returns CDR1 SGHNT and CDR2 YENEEA. This CDR3 has 14 amino acids. The trim removed 4 bases at V and 4 bases at J, leaving 2 bases unmatched.

This clone came up a few times. V usage is TRBV5-1 and J usage is TRBJ2-7; tentatively, D is TRBD2 (6 bases). V was clipped by 5 bases and J by 3 bases, with 15 bases between them. Germline CDR1 SGHRS, CDR2 YFSETQ. The CDR3 runs to 14 residues. DNA for the CDR3: TGCGCCAGCAGTCCTGCGGAGGGGTACTACGAGCAGTACTTC. It is translated as CASSPAEGYYEQYF. Complete variable domain (other parts from reference TRBV5-1 and TRBJ2-7): KAGVTQTPRYLIKTRGQQVTLSCSPISGHRSVSWYQQTPGQGLQFLFEYFSETQRNKGNFPGRFSGRQFSNSRSEMNVSTLELGDSALYLCASSPAEGYYEQYFGPGTRLTVT.

In its sample, this clone was seen a few times. The chain uses TRBV9 and TRBJ2-5; TRBD2 aligns across 8 bases. This CDR3 spans 15 amino acids. The germline gives CDR1 SGDLS, CDR2 YYNGEE. Trimming removed 5 bases from V and 2 bases from J; junction bases left unmatched: 8. The CDR3 DNA follows: TGTGCCAGCAGTGACCAGGGACTAGGGCAAGAGACCCAGTACTTC. Translating gives CASSDQGLGQETQYF. Complete variable domain (other parts from reference TRBV9 and TRBJ2-5): DSGVTQTPKHLITATGQRVTLRCSPRSGDLSVYWYQQSLDQGLQFLIQYYNGEERAKGNILERFSAQQFPDLHSELNLSSLELGDSALYFCASSDQGLGQETQYFGPGTRLLVL.

This clone turned up a few times. The chain combines TRBV19 with TRBJ1-1, with 8 bases identical to TRBD1. CDR3 length equals 15 residues. Germline trimming cut 6 bases from V and 7 bases from J; bases unmatched to any gene: 13. Germline CDR1 and CDR2: LNHDA and SQIVND (reference sequence). The CDR3 sequence is CASSMSGGNGNEAFF. In DNA, the CDR3 is TGTGCCAGTAGCATGTCAGGGGGCAACGGGAATGAAGCTTTCTTT.

This clone was counted between two and nine times. This chain joins TRBV6-8 and TRBJ1-5; a possible D gene is TRBD1 (5 bases). Germline-derived CDR1 and CDR2 are MNHGY and SAAAGT. The V end was cut by 4 bases, the J end by 0 bases, with 7 bases between. This CDR3 region has 14 residues. The CDR3 loop is CASSSDISNQPQHF. In DNA, the CDR3 is TGTGCCAGCAGTTCGGACATTAGCAATCAGCCCCAGCATTTT.

The chain uses TRBV11-3 and TRBJ2-5; 10 bases are a match to TRBD2. The J segment lost 1 base and the V segment lost 2 bases, leaving 4 bases of the junction unmatched. CDR1 is SGHNT, CDR2 YENEEA, per germline. The CDR3 spans 16 residues. This CDR3 is CASSLYQREGQETQYF. The CDR3 DNA sequence: TGTGCCAGCAGCTTATATCAGCGGGAGGGCCAAGAGACCCAGTACTTC.

The chain has TRBV6-8 and TRBJ1-6, with TRBD1 identical over 7 bases. Trimming took 4 bases from V and 9 from J; bases not matched to a gene: 3. Germline CDR1 and CDR2: MNHGY and SAAAGT. The CDR3 sequence is 13 residues long. CDR3 in amino acids: CASSSTGISPLHF. The CDR3 DNA reads TGTGCCAGCAGTTCGACAGGGATTTCACCCCTCCACTTT.

The V and J genes are TRBV11-3 and TRBJ2-1; D possibly corresponds to TRBD1 (6 bases). CDR3 size: 16 residues. Trimming removed 0 bases at V and 5 bases at J, with 14 bases between. Germline loops: CDR1 SGHNT, CDR2 YENEEA. The CDR3 sequence: CASSLDLRAGDNEQFF. The CDR3 DNA reads TGTGCCAGCAGCTTAGATCTTAGGGCAGGGGACAATGAGCAGTTCTTC.

This chain uses TRBV19 with TRBJ2-5; TRBD1 matches 7 bases. With 5 bases clipped from V and 2 bases from J, the junction kept 2 bases outside the gene matches. The germline gives CDR1 LNHDA, CDR2 SQIVND (reference sequence). The CDR3 loop spans 13 amino acids. The chain's CDR3 is CASSPGQQETQYF. Written as DNA, the CDR3 is TGTGCCAGTAGTCCGGGACAGCAAGAGACCCAGTACTTC.

The chain uses TRBV28 and TRBJ1-5; D may be TRBD1 (5 bases). The V and J ends lost 7 bases and 11 bases respectively, with 15 bases between them. The length of the CDR3 is 12 residues. From germline, CDR1 is MDHEN and CDR2 SYDVKM. The CDR3 protein is CASTPPRGAQHF. For the CDR3, the DNA is TGTGCCAGCACCCCGCCCCGGGGGGCCCAGCATTTT.

This clone was counted only a few times. The rearrangement links TRBV19 to TRBJ1-2; D is uncertain. The CDR3 is 14 amino acids. V shed 6 bases and J shed 4 bases, with 15 bases lying between them. Germline CDR1 reads LNHDA; CDR2 reads SQIVND (reference sequence). The CDR3 DNA reads TGTGCCAGTAGGCCAATCCCGACGCTCTATGGCTACACCTTC. This gives the protein CASRPIPTLYGYTF. Full variable domain (rest looked up from reference TRBV19 and TRBJ1-2): DGGITQSPKYLFRKEGQNVTLSCEQNLNHDAMYWYRQDPGQGLRLIYYSQIVNDFQKGDIAEGYSVSREKKESFPLTVTSAQKNPTAFYLCASRPIPTLYGYTFGSGTRLTVV.

This clone qualifies as large. V usage is TRBV11-3 and J usage is TRBJ2-7; 8 nucleotides line up with TRBD1. The V and J ends lost 5 bases and 6 bases, in that order; junction bases with no gene match: 9. The germline V gene has CDR1 SGHNT and CDR2 YENEEA. The CDR3 runs to 14 residues. The CDR3 is CASSLDREEGEQYF. As DNA, the CDR3 is TGTGCCAGCAGCCTGGACAGGGAAGAAGGCGAGCAGTACTTC. The variable domain in full, with the rest retrieved from reference TRBV11-3 and TRBJ2-7, is EAGVVQSPRYKIIEKKQPVAFWCNPISGHNTLYWYLQNLGQGPELLIRYENEEAVDDSQLPKDRFSAERLKGVDSTLKIQPAELGDSAVYLCASSLDREEGEQYFGPGTRLTVT.

This clone is termed hyperexpanded. The rearrangement joins TRBV11-3 to TRBJ2-3; 7 bases line up with TRBD1. Trimming at V came to 4 bases and at J to 6 bases, leaving 10 bases not matched to a gene. CDR3 length equals 15 residues. Looked up from germline, CDR1 is SGHNT and CDR2 is YENEEA. The CDR3 here is CASSSGTDTDDTQYF. CDR3 coding DNA: TGTGCCAGCAGCTCCGGGACAGACACCGACGATACGCAGTATTTT. The variable domain in full, completed from reference TRBV11-3 and TRBJ2-3, reads EAGVVQSPRYKIIEKKQPVAFWCNPISGHNTLYWYLQNLGQGPELLIRYENEEAVDDSQLPKDRFSAERLKGVDSTLKIQPAELGDSAVYLCASSSGTDTDDTQYFGPGTRLTVL.

In this sample, this clone turned up a few times. The V gene is TRBV9, the J gene TRBJ2-6, with no clear D. CDR1 is SGDLS and CDR2 is YYNGEE in the germline V gene. V lost 3 bases and J 0 bases, leaving 4 bases between the germline ends. The CDR3 is made up of 14 amino acids. As DNA, the CDR3 is TGTGCCAGCAGCGGGGACTCTGGGGCCAACGTCCTGACTTTC. Translation gives CASSGDSGANVLTF.

This clone showed up just a few times. The chain's CDR3 is CASSATGNTEAFF. The CDR3 DNA reads as TGTGCCAGCAGTGCTACAGGAAACACTGAAGCTTTCTTT. This sequence joins TRBV6-8 and TRBJ1-1; weak D call: TRBD1 (5 bases). Germline V gene lookup returns CDR1 MNHGY and CDR2 SAAAGT. V lost 5 bases and J lost 2, with 9 bases in between. The CDR3 is 13 amino acids.

The V and J genes are TRBV19 and TRBJ1-1; D ambiguous. Trimming removed 9 bases at V and 4 bases at J, with 18 bases between. This CDR3 contains 14 residues. Germline V gives CDR1 LNHDA, CDR2 SQIVND (reference sequence). The chain's CDR3 is CASLPLDYGTEAFF. The CDR3 bases are TGTGCCAGCTTACCCCTCGACTATGGCACTGAAGCTTTCTTT.

The chain joins TRBV5-1 to TRBJ2-1, with D possibly matching TRBD2 (6 bases). CDR3 size: 16 residues. The V and J ends lost 4 bases and 0 bases respectively, with 14 bases between them. Germline CDR1 and CDR2: SGHRS and YFSETQ. CDR3 region: CASSVHLADSYNEQFF. The CDR3 DNA follows: TGCGCCAGCAGCGTGCATTTAGCGGACTCCTACAATGAGCAGTTCTTC.

The table lists this clone with a few counts. The rearrangement uses TRBV11-3 and TRBJ1-1; D is possibly TRBD1 (6 bases). The V end lost 6 bases, the J end lost 5 bases, and 16 bases lay between the germline ends. CDR3 length: 14 amino acids. Germline lookup yields CDR1 SGHNT and CDR2 YENEEA. CDR3 DNA sequence: TGTGCCAGCAGTTGGACAGCCCTGGGGACTGAAGCTTTCTTT. Translation: CASSWTALGTEAFF.

The J gene is TRBJ2-3, the V gene TRBV9, with D perhaps assigned TRBD1 or TRBD2 (5 bases each). The CDR3 covers 16 residues. Germline CDR1 reads SGDLS; CDR2 reads YYNGEE. Trimming shortened V by 5 bases and J by 0 bases, and 16 bases separated the two germline ends. The CDR3 coding sequence is TGTGCCAGCAGTGAAGGGACCGCCTCTAGCACAGATACGCAGTATTTT. Translating it yields CASSEGTASSTDTQYF.

There are a few counts of this clone. This chain connects TRBV11-3 to TRBJ1-1; D perhaps matches TRBD1 (6 bases). V was clipped by 5 bases and J by 4 bases, with 17 bases between them. This CDR3 comprises 15 residues. CDR1 is SGHNT, CDR2 YENEEA, per germline. The CDR3 DNA reads as TGTGCCAGCAGCCCCCCTGAGGGGGGTGGCACTGAAGCTTTCTTT. Residues: CASSPPEGGGTEAFF. The whole variable domain, filled in from reference TRBV11-3 and TRBJ1-1, reads EAGVVQSPRYKIIEKKQPVAFWCNPISGHNTLYWYLQNLGQGPELLIRYENEEAVDDSQLPKDRFSAERLKGVDSTLKIQPAELGDSAVYLCASSPPEGGGTEAFFGQGTRLTVV.

CDR3 coding DNA: TGCGCCAGCAGCTTGAGCACCGTGGGAGGGCCCTACAATGAGCAGTTCTTC. It encodes CASSLSTVGGPYNEQFF. The chain carries TRBV5-1 and TRBJ2-1, with 7 bases that match TRBD2. The germline gives CDR1 SGHRS, CDR2 YFSETQ. The CDR3 totals 17 residues. V shed 1 base, J shed 2 bases, and the junction held 9 bases outside the gene matches.

This clone was detected only a few times. Here the CDR3 DNA reads TGTGCCAGCAGTATCCGGGACGGTGTCCCCTACGAGCAGTACTTC. This gives the protein CASSIRDGVPYEQYF. The chain joins TRBV28 to TRBJ2-7; the D gene could be TRBD1 or TRBD2 (5 bases each). This CDR3 region has 15 residues. Looked up from germline, CDR1 is MDHEN and CDR2 is SYDVKM. The V end was cut by 5 bases, the J end by 2 bases, with 16 bases between.

The gene calls are TRBV11-3 and TRBJ2-1, with D possibly being TRBD2 (6 bases). Trimming shortened V by 3 bases and J by 0 bases, and 18 bases separated the two germline ends. CDR3 length: 18 amino acids. Germline V gene lookup returns CDR1 SGHNT and CDR2 YENEEA. CDR3 DNA sequence: TGTGCCAGCAGCTTGGGGGGAGTAAGGCTCAGCTCCTACAATGAGCAGTTCTTC. It yields the protein CASSLGGVRLSSYNEQFF.